The text below deals with one TCR beta chain. This entry belongs to a study of blood T cell repertoires in COVID-19. Data came from immunoSEQ multiplex PCR; TCRdb stores just in-frame clones and leaves some out. The sample records 30,000 to 45,000 clones, nearly 90% being singletons. Germline lookup yields CDR1 MGHRA and CDR2 YSYEKL. The CDR3 runs to 12 residues. V was trimmed by 1 base and J by 9 bases, leaving 8 bases between them. The receptor comes from a man aged 60 to 75 with active COVID-19. The chain carries TRBV4-1 and TRBJ2-3, with D uncertain. Sample: peripheral blood. The CDR3 coding sequence is TGCGCCAGCAGCCAAGGCCCCGGGACGCAGTATTTT. Translating gives CASSQGPGTQYF.